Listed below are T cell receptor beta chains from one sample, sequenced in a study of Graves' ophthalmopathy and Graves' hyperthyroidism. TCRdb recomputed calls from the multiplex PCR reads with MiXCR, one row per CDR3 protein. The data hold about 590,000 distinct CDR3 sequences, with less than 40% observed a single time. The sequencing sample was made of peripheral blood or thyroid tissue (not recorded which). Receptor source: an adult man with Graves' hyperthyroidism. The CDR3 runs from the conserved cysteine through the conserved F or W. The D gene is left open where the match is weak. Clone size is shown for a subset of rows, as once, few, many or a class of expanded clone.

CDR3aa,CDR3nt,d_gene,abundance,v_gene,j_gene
CASSKGTVGQPQYF,TGTGCCAGCAGCAAAGGGACAGTCGGTCAGCCCCAGTACTTC,TRBD1,.,TRBV7-9,TRBJ2-5
CSVAKGGDYNEQYF,TGCAGCGTAGCGAAGGGGGGGGACTACAATGAGCAGTACTTC,.,.,TRBV29-1,TRBJ2-7
CSVEGQGNSYEQYF,TGCAGCGTCGAGGGACAGGGGAACTCCTACGAGCAGTACTTC,TRBD1,.,TRBV29-1,TRBJ2-7
CASSESGQGSRETQHF,TGTGCCAGCAGTGAATCGGGACAGGGATCGCGGGAGACCCAGCATTTT,TRBD1,.,TRBV25-1,TRBJ1-5
CASSLASRGLSTGELFF,TGTGCCAGCAGCTTAGCGTCTCGGGGTCTAAGCACCGGGGAGCTGTTTTTT,.,.,TRBV7-2,TRBJ2-2
CARSTGAPNQPQHF,TGTGCTAGATCGACAGGGGCGCCAAATCAGCCCCAGCATTTT,TRBD1,.,TRBV19,TRBJ1-5
CASSQGGFGYTF,TGTGCCAGCAGCCAAGGGGGGTTTGGCTACACCTTC,.,few,TRBV3-1,TRBJ1-2
CASSPGGMSNQPQHF,TGTGCCAGCAGTCCCGGCGGGATGAGCAATCAGCCCCAGCATTTT,.,many,TRBV6-5,TRBJ1-5
CASSHRDNSPLHF,TGTGCCAGCAGCCACAGGGATAATTCACCCCTCCACTTT,.,many,TRBV6-5,TRBJ1-6
CASSPRDRAQPQHF,TGTGCCAGTAGTCCTAGGGACAGGGCACAGCCCCAGCATTTT,TRBD1,many,TRBV19,TRBJ1-5